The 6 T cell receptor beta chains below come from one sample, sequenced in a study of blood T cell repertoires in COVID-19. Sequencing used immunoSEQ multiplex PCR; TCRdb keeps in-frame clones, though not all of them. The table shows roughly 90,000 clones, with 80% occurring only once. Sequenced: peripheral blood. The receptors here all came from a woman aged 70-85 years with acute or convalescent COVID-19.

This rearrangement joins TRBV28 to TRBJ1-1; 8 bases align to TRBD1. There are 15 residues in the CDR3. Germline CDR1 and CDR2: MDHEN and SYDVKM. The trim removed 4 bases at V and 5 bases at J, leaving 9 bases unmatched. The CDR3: CASSSELHRGTEAFF. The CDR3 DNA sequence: TGTGCCAGCAGTTCCGAGCTCCACAGGGGGACTGAAGCTTTCTTT.

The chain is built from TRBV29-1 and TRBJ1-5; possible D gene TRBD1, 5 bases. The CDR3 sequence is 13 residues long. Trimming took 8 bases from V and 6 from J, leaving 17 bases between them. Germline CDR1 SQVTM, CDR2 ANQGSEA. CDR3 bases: TGCAGCTTCATTGGAGGGGCCGGTCAGCCCCAGCATTTT. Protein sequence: CSFIGGAGQPQHF.

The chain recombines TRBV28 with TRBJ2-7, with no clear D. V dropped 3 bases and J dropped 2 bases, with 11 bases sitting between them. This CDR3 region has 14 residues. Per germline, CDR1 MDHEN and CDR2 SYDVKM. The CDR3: CASSFPADTYEQYF. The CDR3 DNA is TGTGCCAGCAGTTTCCCCGCAGATACCTACGAGCAGTACTTC.

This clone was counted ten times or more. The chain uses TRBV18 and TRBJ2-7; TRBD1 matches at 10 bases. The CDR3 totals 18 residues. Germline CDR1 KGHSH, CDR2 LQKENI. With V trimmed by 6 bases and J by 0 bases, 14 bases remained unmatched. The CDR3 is CASSRVPGQGPSSYEQYF. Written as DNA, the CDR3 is TGTGCCAGCTCTCGGGTCCCGGGACAGGGGCCGAGCTCCTACGAGCAGTACTTC.

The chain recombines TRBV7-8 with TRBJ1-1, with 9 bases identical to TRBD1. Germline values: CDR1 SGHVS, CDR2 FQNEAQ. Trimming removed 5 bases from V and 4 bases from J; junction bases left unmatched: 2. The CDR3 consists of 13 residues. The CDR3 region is CASSGTGRTEAFF. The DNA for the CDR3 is TGTGCCAGCAGCGGGACAGGGCGCACTGAAGCTTTCTTT.

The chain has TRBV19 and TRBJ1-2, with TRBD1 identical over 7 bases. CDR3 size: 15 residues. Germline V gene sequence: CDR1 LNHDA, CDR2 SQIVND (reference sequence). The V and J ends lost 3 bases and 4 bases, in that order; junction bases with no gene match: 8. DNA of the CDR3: TGTGCCAGTAGTATCCAAGGGACAGCCATCTATGGCTACACCTTC. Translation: CASSIQGTAIYGYTF. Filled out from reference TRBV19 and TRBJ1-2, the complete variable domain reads DGGITQSPKYLFRKEGQNVTLSCEQNLNHDAMYWYRQDPGQGLRLIYYSQIVNDFQKGDIAEGYSVSREKKESFPLTVTSAQKNPTAFYLCASSIQGTAIYGYTFGSGTRLTVV.